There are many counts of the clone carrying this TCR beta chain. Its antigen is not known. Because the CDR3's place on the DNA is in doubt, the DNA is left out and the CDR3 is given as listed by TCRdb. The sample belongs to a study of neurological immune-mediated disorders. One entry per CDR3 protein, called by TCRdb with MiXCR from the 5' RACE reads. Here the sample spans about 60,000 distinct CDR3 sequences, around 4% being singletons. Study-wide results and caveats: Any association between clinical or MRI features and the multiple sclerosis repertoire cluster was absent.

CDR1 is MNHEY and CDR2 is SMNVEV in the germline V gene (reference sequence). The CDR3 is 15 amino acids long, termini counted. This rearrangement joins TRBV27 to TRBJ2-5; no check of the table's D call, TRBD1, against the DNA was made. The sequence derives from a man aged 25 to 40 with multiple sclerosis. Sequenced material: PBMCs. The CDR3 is CASSSSAGDGETQYF.